This T cell receptor beta chain was sequenced during a study of regulatory T cells in long-lasting Graves disease. Regarding the study as a whole: The study found lower TCR diversity in persistent Graves' patients than in newly diagnosed ones. Among samples with persistent disease, TRBV28, TRBJ1-2 and TRBJ2-5 were favored.

Many counts were recorded for this clonotype. Its antigen is not known. The sample's time point: persistent/refractory GD, antithyroid drugs over 5 years with positive TRAb. Generation of the TCR library employed RNA extracted from PBMCs. This CDR3 region has 14 residues. The ends were cut back, 10 bases at V and 0 bases at J, with 14 bases in the middle. Assembly of TCR beta libraries relied on iRepertoire HTBI primers together with Arm-PCR of CDR3 regions. In TCRdb, the multiplex PCR reads were re-called with MiXCR into one record per CDR3 protein. The sample has some 280,000 distinct CDR3 sequences, 20% to 25% seen once.

The chain employs TRBV12-3 or TRBV12-4 and TRBJ2-3; a possible D gene is TRBD2 (5 bases). The origin of this receptor is a female donor with Graves disease. This specimen was peripheral blood mononuclear cells (PBMCs), taken when the disease was refractory, from a patient treated with antithyroid drugs. The CDR3 loop reads CATLSALSTDTQYF. The CDR3 coding sequence is TGTGCCACCCTTAGCGCCCTTAGCACAGATACGCAGTATTTT.